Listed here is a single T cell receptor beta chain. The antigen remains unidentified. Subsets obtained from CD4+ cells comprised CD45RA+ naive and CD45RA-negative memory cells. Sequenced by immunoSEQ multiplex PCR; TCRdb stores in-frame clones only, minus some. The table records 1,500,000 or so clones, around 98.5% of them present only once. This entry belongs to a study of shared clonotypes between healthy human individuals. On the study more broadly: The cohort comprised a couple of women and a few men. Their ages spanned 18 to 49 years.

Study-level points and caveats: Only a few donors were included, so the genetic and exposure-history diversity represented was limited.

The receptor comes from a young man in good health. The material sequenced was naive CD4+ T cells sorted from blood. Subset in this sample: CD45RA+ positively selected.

The CDR3 DNA reads as TGCGCCAGCAGCCAAGATAAGGGGGATGAGCAGTTCTTC. It specifies CASSQDKGDEQFF. The rearrangement links TRBV4-3 to TRBJ2-1, with D possibly matching TRBD1 (6 bases). The CDR3 is made up of 13 amino acids. Germline V gene sequence: CDR1 LGHNA, CDR2 YSLEER. The V and J ends lost 0 bases and 8 bases respectively, with 8 bases between them.